One sample yielded the 12 T cell receptor beta chains listed below, sequenced in a study of T cell repertoires in cytomegalovirus infection. TCRdb reanalysed the reads using MiXCR and keeps one entry per CDR3 protein. In the table there are hundreds of thousands of distinct CDR3 sequences, around 9.6% of which are singletons. The source material was PBMCs. The receptors derive from a human donor in good health (CMV status not recorded). Some clones in this sample may be carry-over from other donors' samples.

This clonotype was counted many times. V gene TRBV6-6 combines with J gene TRBJ2-7; either TRBD1 or TRBD2 may supply D (6 bases each). CDR1 and CDR2 from the germline V gene are MNHNY and SVGAGI (reference sequence). Trimming left V 2 bases short and J 3 bases short, with 14 bases between. This CDR3 contains 15 residues. DNA for the CDR3: TGTGCCAGCAGTTACGGGGGAGAGGGGGGCTACGAGCAGTACTTC. This gives the protein CASSYGGEGGYEQYF.

The chain links TRBV20-1 to TRBJ2-5; D gene ambiguous. Trimming removed 0 bases at V and 0 bases at J, with 8 bases between. This CDR3 region has 14 residues. Germline V CDR1 and CDR2: DFQATT, SNEGSKA (reference sequence). The DNA for the CDR3 is TGCAGTGCTAGAGAGGTTTTGAACCAAGAGACCCAGTACTTC. Protein sequence: CSAREVLNQETQYF.

This clonotype was counted many times. This chain uses TRBV20-1 with TRBJ2-1; D might be TRBD2 (6 bases). There are 13 residues in the CDR3. Germline assignment: CDR1 DFQATT and CDR2 SNEGSKA (reference sequence). V shed 2 bases and J shed 8 bases, with 13 bases lying between them. CDR3 coding DNA: TGCAGTGCTAGACGGCTAGCGAGGGATGAGCAGTTCTTC. Translation: CSARRLARDEQFF.

This clonotype was detected many times. This chain joins TRBV12-3 or TRBV12-4 and TRBJ2-1; 8 bases are a match to TRBD2. This CDR3 has 13 residues. V lost 3 bases, J lost 8 bases, and 3 bases stayed unmatched. For the CDR3, the DNA is TGTGCCAGCAGTTTTAACGGGAGGGATGAGCAGTTCTTC. Its translation: CASSFNGRDEQFF.

This clonotype was seen many times. This chain links TRBV19 with TRBJ2-2; D is possibly TRBD1 (6 bases). Germline V gene data show CDR1 as LNHDA and CDR2 as SQIVND (reference sequence). V dropped 3 bases and J dropped 5 bases, with 16 bases sitting between them. CDR3 length: 16 residues. CDR3 nucleotides: TGTGCCAGTAGTATCGTTACAGGGTCGGGGACCGGGGAGCTGTTTTTT. Its translation: CASSIVTGSGTGELFF. The full variable domain, in which reference TRBV19 and TRBJ2-2 provide the parts outside the CDR3, is DGGITQSPKYLFRKEGQNVTLSCEQNLNHDAMYWYRQDPGQGLRLIYYSQIVNDFQKGDIAEGYSVSREKKESFPLTVTSAQKNPTAFYLCASSIVTGSGTGELFFGEGSRLTVL.

This clonotype was counted many times. V is TRBV5-1 and J is TRBJ2-3; 7 positions agree with TRBD1. With V trimmed by 4 bases and J by 4 bases, 9 bases remained unmatched. The V gene's germline CDR1 is SGHRS and CDR2 YFSETQ. This CDR3 comprises 15 residues. CDR3 DNA: TGCGCCAGCAGCCCAGCCGGGACAGCTTCAGATACGCAGTATTTT. Translated: CASSPAGTASDTQYF.

This clonotype appeared many times. This chain joins TRBV7-9 and TRBJ2-1, with TRBD2 matching over 11 bases. The germline V gene encodes CDR1 SEHNR and CDR2 FQNEAQ (reference sequence). The CDR3 loop spans 20 amino acids. V lost 10 bases, J lost 6 bases, and 26 bases stayed unmatched. CDR3 protein: CAIFSGGATGGQFVVNEQFF. In DNA form, the CDR3 reads TGTGCCATCTTTAGCGGGGGGGCAACTGGCGGTCAATTTGTGGTCAATGAGCAGTTCTTC.

In this sample, this clonotype turned up many times. This rearrangement joins TRBV3-1 to TRBJ2-7; 9 nucleotides line up with TRBD1. The CDR3 loop spans 14 amino acids. With 1 base clipped from V and 3 bases from J, the junction kept 1 base outside the gene matches. Germline CDR1 and CDR2: LGHDT and YNNKEL (reference sequence). CDR3 in DNA: TGTGCCAGCAGCCAAGGACAGGGGGGCTACGAGCAGTACTTC. It encodes CASSQGQGGYEQYF.

This clonotype came up a few times. The gene calls are TRBV20-1 and TRBJ2-5, with a tentative D call TRBD1 (6 bases). Trimming pared 6 bases from V and 4 bases from J, leaving 12 bases between. This CDR3 is 12 amino acids long. The germline V gene has CDR1 DFQATT and CDR2 SNEGSKA (reference sequence). CDR3 sequence: CSAHRAAETQYF. CDR3 DNA: TGCAGTGCACACAGGGCAGCAGAGACCCAGTACTTC.

This clonotype was recorded many times. The chain has TRBV28 and TRBJ2-7; D is perhaps TRBD1 (6 bases). Trimming took 5 bases from V and 0 from J, leaving 11 bases between them. Germline CDR1 MDHEN, CDR2 SYDVKM. The CDR3 covers 14 residues. Written as DNA, the CDR3 is TGTGCCAGCAGTGACGGGACAAACTCCTACGAGCAGTACGTC. As protein: CASSDGTNSYEQYV.

This clonotype was detected many times. The chain employs TRBV20-1 and TRBJ1-6; possible D gene TRBD1, 5 bases. The V end lost 2 bases, the J end lost 6 bases, and 5 bases lay between the germline ends. CDR3 length: 12 residues. Germline values: CDR1 DFQATT, CDR2 SNEGSKA (reference sequence). The CDR3 nucleotides read TGCAGTGCTAGACAGGGTAATTCACCCCTCCACTTT. Its protein product is CSARQGNSPLHF.

This clonotype came up many times. This rearrangement joins TRBV10-3 to TRBJ2-7, with 10 positions matching TRBD1. J was trimmed by 6 bases and V by 8 bases; bases with no gene match: 4. The CDR3 consists of 12 residues. Looked up from germline, CDR1 is ENHRY and CDR2 is SYGVKD. The CDR3, as DNA: TGTGCCATCCGGACAGGGGGAGGCGAGCAGTACGTC. Protein product: CAIRTGGGEQYV.